This T cell receptor (beta chain) originates from a study of T cells after posttransplantation cyclophosphamide. Overall study findings and caveats: Later blood repertoires were often dominated by clones from the donor CD8+ memory compartment.

V dropped 5 bases and J dropped 10 bases, with 12 bases sitting between them. Germline V lookup: CDR1 SGHRS, CDR2 YFSETQ. The CDR3 has 11 amino acids. This clone was detected many times. As yet, its antigen is unknown. Assay used: immunoSEQ multiplex PCR; TCRdb lists only in-frame clones, some missing. Altogether 20,000 to 25,000 clones were found in the sample, and no singletons occur. The chain carries TRBV5-1 and TRBJ2-5; D is perhaps TRBD2 (5 bases). The sequence derives from a woman aged 55-70 years in good health, CMV-negative, and a related stem cell transplant donor. The sequencing input was PBMCs. CDR3 amino acids: CASSRGLVQYF. DNA for the CDR3: TGCGCCAGCAGTCGGGGATTGGTCCAGTACTTC.